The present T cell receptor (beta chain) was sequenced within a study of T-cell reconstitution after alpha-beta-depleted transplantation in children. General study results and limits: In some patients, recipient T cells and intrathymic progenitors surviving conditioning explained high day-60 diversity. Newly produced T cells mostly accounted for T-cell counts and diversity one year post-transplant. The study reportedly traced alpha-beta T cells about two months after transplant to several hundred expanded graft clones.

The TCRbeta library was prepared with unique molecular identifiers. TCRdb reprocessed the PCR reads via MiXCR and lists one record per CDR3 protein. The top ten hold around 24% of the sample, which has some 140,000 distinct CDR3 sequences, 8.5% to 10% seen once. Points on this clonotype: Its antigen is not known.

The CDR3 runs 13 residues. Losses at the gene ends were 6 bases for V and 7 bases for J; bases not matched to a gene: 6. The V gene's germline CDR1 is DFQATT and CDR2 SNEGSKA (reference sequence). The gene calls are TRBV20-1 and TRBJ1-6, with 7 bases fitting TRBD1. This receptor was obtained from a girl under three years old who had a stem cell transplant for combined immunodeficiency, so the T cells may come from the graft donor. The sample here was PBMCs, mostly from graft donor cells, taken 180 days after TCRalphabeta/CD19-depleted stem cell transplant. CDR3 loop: CSAQQGPNSPLHF. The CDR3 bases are TGCAGTGCCCAACAGGGGCCAAATTCACCCCTCCACTTT.